The clone carrying this T cell receptor (beta chain) was picked up one time. Its antigen is undetermined. MiXCR, applied by TCRdb to the PCR reads, yields one record per CDR3 protein. The table includes about 19,000 distinct CDR3 sequences, approximately 67% detected once. The CDR3 consists of 15 residues. Germline CDR1 WNHNN, CDR2 SYGVQD (reference sequence). V lost 0 bases to trimming and J lost 6 bases; unmatched junction nucleotides: 1. The sample originates from a study of vaccination and CD4 T cells after COVID-19. Study background: Convalescent study patients returned SARS-CoV-2 positive nasal swab PCR results, with fewer than 10 mild cases and one severe. The makeup of the convalescents was six males and four females, two of them Hispanic. Post-vaccine specimens were obtained a median approximately 70 days after dose two (range 14 to 241). Overall study results and limits: Reactive clone data from convalescent patients indicated a median of about 86% appearing only post-vaccination.

The sequencing used CD4+ T cells from blood, collected before SARS-CoV-2 vaccination. This clonotype originated in a human donor who had recovered from COVID-19. The genes are TRBV10-1 and TRBJ2-2; 10 bases align to TRBD2. The CDR3 protein is CASSESGTSAGELFF. DNA of the CDR3: TGCGCCAGCAGTGAGTCCGGGACTAGCGCCGGGGAGCTGTTTTTT.